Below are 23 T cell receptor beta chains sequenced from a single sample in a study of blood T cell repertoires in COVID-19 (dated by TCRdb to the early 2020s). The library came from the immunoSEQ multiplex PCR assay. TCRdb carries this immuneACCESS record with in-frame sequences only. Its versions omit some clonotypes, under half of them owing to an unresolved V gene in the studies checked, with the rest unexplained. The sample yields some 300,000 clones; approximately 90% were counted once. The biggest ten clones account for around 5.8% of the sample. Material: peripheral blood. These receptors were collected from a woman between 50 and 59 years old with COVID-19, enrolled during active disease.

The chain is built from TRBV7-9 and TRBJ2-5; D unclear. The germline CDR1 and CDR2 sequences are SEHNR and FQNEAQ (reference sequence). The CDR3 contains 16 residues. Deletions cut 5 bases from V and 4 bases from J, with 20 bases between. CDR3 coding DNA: TGTGCCAGCAGCCGTAACAAGTTGGCGTCAGGAGAGACCCAGTACTTC. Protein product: CASSRNKLASGETQYF.

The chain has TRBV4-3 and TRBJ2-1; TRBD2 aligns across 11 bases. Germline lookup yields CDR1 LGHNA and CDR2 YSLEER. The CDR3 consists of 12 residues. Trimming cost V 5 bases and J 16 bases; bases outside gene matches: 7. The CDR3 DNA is TGCGCCAGCAGCTCCACTAGCGGGAGAGCCTTCTTC. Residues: CASSSTSGRAFF.

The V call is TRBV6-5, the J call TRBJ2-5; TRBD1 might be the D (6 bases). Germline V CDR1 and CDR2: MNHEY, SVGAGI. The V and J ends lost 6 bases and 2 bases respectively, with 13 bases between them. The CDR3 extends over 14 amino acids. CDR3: CASSTRTVQETQYF. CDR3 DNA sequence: TGTGCCAGCAGCACTAGGACAGTACAAGAGACCCAGTACTTC.

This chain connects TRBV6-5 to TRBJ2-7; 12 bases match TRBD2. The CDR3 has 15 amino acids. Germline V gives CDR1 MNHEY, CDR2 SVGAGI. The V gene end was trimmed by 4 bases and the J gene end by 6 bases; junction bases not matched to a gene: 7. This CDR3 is CASSSLAGGRAEQYF. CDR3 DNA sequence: TGTGCCAGCAGTTCACTAGCGGGAGGACGTGCCGAGCAGTACTTC.

Here the CDR3 reads CATSRTEGFGYTEAFF. The CDR3 bases are TGTGCCACCAGCAGAACCGAGGGTTTCGGATACACTGAAGCTTTCTTT. The chain uses TRBV15 and TRBJ1-1; no definite D call. The CDR3 spans 16 residues. Per the germline V gene, CDR1 is LNHNV and CDR2 is YYDKDF (reference sequence). V was cut by 2 bases and J by 3 bases, with 16 bases left in between.

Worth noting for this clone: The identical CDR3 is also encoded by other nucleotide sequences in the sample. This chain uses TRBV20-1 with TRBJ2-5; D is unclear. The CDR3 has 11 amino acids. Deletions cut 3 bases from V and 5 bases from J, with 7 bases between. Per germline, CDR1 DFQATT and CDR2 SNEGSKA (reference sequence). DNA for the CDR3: TGCAGTGCTAGGCCCGGGGAGACCCAGTACTTC. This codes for CSARPGETQYF.

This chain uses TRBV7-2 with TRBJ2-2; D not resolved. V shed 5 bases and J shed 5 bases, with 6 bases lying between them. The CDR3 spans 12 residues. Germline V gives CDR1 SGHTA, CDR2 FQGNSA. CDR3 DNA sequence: TGTGCCAGCAGCCCCAGGACCGGGGAGCTGTTTTTT. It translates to CASSPRTGELFF.

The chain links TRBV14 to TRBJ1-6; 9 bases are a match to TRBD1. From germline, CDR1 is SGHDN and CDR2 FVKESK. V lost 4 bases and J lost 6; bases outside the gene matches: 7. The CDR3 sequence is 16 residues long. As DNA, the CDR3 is TGTGCCAGCAGCCGACTCGGACAGGGGACTAATTCACCCCTCCACTTT. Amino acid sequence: CASSRLGQGTNSPLHF.

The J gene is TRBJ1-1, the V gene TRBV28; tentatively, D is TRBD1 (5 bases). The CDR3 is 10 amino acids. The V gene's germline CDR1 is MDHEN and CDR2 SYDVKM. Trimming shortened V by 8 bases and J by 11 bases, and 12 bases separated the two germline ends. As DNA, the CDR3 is TGTGCCAGCGAACAGGAGAGGGCTTTCTTT. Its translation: CASEQERAFF.

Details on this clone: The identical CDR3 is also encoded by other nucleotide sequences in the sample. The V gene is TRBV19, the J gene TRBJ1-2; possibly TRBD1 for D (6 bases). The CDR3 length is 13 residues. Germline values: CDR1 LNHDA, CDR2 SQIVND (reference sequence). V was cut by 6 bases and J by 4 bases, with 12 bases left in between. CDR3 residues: CASSITGSYGYTF. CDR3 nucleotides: TGTGCCAGTAGCATCACAGGGTCCTATGGCTACACCTTC.

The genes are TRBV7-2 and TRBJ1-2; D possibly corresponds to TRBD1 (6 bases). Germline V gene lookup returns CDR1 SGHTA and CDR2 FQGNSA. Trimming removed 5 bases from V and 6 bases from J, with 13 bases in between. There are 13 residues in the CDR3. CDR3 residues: CASSPYRTDGYTF. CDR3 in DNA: TGTGCCAGCAGCCCCTACCGGACAGATGGCTACACCTTC.

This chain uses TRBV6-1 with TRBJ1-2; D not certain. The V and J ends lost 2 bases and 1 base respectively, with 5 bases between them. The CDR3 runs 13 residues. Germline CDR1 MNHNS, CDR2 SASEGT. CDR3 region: CASSESLNYGYTF. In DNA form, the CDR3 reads TGTGCCAGCAGTGAAAGCCTTAACTATGGCTACACCTTC.

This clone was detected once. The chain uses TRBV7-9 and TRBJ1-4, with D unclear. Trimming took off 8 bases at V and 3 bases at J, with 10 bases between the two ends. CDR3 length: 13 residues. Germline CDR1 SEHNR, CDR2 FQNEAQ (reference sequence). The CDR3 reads CASSFGANEKLFF. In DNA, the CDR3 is TGTGCCAGCTCGTTCGGAGCTAATGAAAAACTGTTTTTT.

The DNA of the CDR3 is TGTGCCACCCGCCCCCGACAGATCTCTGGAAACACCATATATTTT. This sequence encodes CATRPRQISGNTIYF. The rearrangement joins TRBV6-5 to TRBJ1-3, with TRBD1 as a possible D gene (5 bases). CDR3 size: 15 residues. Germline loops: CDR1 MNHEY, CDR2 SVGAGI. Trimming pared 10 bases from V and 0 bases from J, leaving 16 bases between.

The CDR3 bases are TGTGCCAGCAGCACAAACAGGGATGATAATTCACCCCTCCACTTT. It encodes CASSTNRDDNSPLHF. V usage is TRBV6-6 and J usage is TRBJ1-6; D perhaps matches TRBD1 (6 bases). The germline V gene has CDR1 MNHNY and CDR2 SVGAGI (reference sequence). Trimming cost V 6 bases and J 5 bases, with 14 bases left between them. This CDR3 has 15 residues.

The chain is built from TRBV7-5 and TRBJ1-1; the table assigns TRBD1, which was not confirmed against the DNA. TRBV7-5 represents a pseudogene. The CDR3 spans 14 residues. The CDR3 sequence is CARRESGANTEAFF. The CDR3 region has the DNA TGTGCCAGAAGAGAATCAGGCGCGAACACTGAAGCTTTCTTT.

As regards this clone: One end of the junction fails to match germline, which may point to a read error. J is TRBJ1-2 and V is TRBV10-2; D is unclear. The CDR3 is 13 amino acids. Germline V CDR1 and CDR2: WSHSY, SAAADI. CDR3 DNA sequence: TGCGCCAGCAGTGAGACCTTAAACTCTGGCTACACCTTC. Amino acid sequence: CASSETLNSGYTF.

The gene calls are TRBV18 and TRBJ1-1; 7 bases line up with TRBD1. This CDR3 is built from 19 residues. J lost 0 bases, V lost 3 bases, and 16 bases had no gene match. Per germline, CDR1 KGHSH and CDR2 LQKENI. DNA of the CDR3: TGTGCCAGCTCACCGAGGTCCACAGGGGTATCTCCCCTGAACACTGAAGCTTTCTTT. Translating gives CASSPRSTGVSPLNTEAFF.

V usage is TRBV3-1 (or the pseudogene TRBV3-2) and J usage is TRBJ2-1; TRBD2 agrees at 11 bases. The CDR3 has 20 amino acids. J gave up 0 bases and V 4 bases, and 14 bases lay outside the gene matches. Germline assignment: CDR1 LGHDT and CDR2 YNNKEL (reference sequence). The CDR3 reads CASSLVGELAGESSYNEQFF. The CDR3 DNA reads TGTGCCAGCAGCCTCGTAGGGGAACTAGCGGGAGAGAGCTCCTACAATGAGCAGTTCTTC.

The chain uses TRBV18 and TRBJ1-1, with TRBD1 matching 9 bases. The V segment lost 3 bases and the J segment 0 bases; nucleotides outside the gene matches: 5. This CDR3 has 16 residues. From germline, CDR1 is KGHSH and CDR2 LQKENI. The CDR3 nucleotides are TGTGCCAGCTCACCCGAGACAGGGGGTCTGAACACTGAAGCTTTCTTT. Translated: CASSPETGGLNTEAFF.

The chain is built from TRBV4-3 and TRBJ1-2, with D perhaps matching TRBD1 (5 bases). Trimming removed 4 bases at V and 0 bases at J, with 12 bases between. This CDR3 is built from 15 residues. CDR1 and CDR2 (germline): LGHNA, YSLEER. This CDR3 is CASSRVGGTNYGYTF. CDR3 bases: TGCGCCAGCAGCCGAGTGGGGGGTACTAACTATGGCTACACCTTC.

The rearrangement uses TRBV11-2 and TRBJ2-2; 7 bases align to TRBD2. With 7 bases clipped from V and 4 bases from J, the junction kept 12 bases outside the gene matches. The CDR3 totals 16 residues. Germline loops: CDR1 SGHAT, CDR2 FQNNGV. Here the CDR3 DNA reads TGTGCCAGCACCCCGACGCGGGGGAAGGGCACCGGGGAGCTGTTTTTT. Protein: CASTPTRGKGTGELFF.

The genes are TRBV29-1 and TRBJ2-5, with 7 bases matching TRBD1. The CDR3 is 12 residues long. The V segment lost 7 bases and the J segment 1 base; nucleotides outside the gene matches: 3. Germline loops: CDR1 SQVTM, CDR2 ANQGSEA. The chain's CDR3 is CSGRGLQETQYF. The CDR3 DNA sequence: TGCAGCGGAAGGGGGCTCCAAGAGACCCAGTACTTC. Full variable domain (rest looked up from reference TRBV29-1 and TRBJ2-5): SAVISQKPSRDICQRGTSLTIQCQVDSQVTMMFWYRQQPGQSLTLIATANQGSEATYESGFVIDKFPISRPNLTFSTLTVSNMSPEDSSIYLCSGRGLQETQYFGPGTRLLVL.